The TCR beta chain under discussion was sequenced for a study of T cells in Graves' hyperthyroidism and ophthalmopathy. Study-level information: Prior to any treatment, at the point of initial diagnosis, peripheral blood was collected.

CDR1 and CDR2 from the germline V gene are MNHNS and SASEGT. Trimming removed 6 bases from V and 2 bases from J, with 14 bases in between. The CDR3 spans 15 residues. Findings and limits, study-wide: Appearing also in blood were most of the thyroid clonotypes expanded above 0.001.

The investigators amplified TCR beta CDR3 regions from RNA transcripts. Initially, a first-round RT-PCR of the TCR CDR3 employed the HTBI primer set. TCRdb itself ran the multiplex PCR reads through MiXCR, one entry per CDR3 protein. This sample has more than 650,000 distinct CDR3 sequences, with 12% to 15% found just once. A word on this clonotype: Antigen: not known.

The origin of this receptor is a woman between 18 and 29 years old with Graves' hyperthyroidism. The V and J genes are TRBV6-1 and TRBJ2-4; D is unclear. The sequencing sample was made of blood. DNA of the CDR3: TGTGCCAGCAGCTCCCCTTTTAGGTCCAAAAACATTCAGTACTTC. Amino acids: CASSSPFRSKNIQYF.